The clone carrying this T cell receptor (beta chain) was seen many times. The antigen is unknown. V lost 1 base to trimming and J lost 7 bases; unmatched junction nucleotides: 4. This CDR3 has 15 amino acids. The germline CDR1 and CDR2 sequences are MGHRA and YSYEKL. TCR alpha and beta CDR3 regions were amplified from RNA using iRepertoire nested multiplex PCR. Tissue mRNA or PBMC total RNA, 100-400 ng, went into one-step reverse transcription and amplification. TCRdb re-derived calls from the multiplex PCR reads in MiXCR, one entry per CDR3 protein. The top ten hold over 12% of the sample, which has some 110,000 distinct CDR3 sequences, around 23% seen once. This sample stems from a study of glioma-infiltrating T cells. Findings and caveats of the study: Gliomas, especially low-grade, showed above-expected tissue-blood divergence; non-neoplastic patients showed below. CDR3 overlap between tissue and blood was very small.

The rearrangement joins TRBV4-1 to TRBJ1-4, with 9 bases that match TRBD1. The clonotype was recovered from a human donor with low-grade glioma or glioblastoma, undergoing nonglioma brain surgery, or in good health (not recorded which). The sequencing sample was made of glioma tissue, nonneoplastic brain tissue, or PBMCs (not recorded which). The CDR3 loop is CASSQAGTGSEKLFF. The CDR3 DNA follows: TGCGCCAGCAGCCAAGCCGGGACAGGGAGTGAAAAACTGTTTTTT.